Below, 20 T cell receptor beta chains from the same sample are listed, as sequenced in a study of blood T cell repertoires in COVID-19. Clones were read by immunoSEQ multiplex PCR, and TCRdb kept only the in-frame ones, dropping some. The table shows 200,000 to 300,000 clones, with 70% to 90% occurring only once. The sequenced material came from peripheral blood. The receptor set was obtained from a woman between 45 and 65 years old with acute or convalescent COVID-19.

V and J are TRBV5-1 and TRBJ1-6; 10 bases line up with TRBD1. The CDR3 covers 15 residues. Trimming at V came to 3 bases and at J to 5 bases, leaving 2 bases not matched to a gene. Germline-derived CDR1 and CDR2 are SGHRS and YFSETQ. CDR3: CASSYGTGDNSPLHF. The CDR3 coding sequence is TGCGCCAGCAGCTACGGGACAGGGGATAATTCACCCCTCCACTTT. Combining the CDR3 with reference TRBV5-1 and TRBJ1-6 gives the whole variable domain KAGVTQTPRYLIKTRGQQVTLSCSPISGHRSVSWYQQTPGQGLQFLFEYFSETQRNKGNFPGRFSGRQFSNSRSEMNVSTLELGDSALYLCASSYGTGDNSPLHFGNGTRLTVT.

The genes are TRBV20-1 and TRBJ1-1; D is possibly TRBD1 (6 bases). The V end was cut by 6 bases, the J end by 11 bases, with 16 bases between. The CDR3 consists of 11 residues. CDR1 is DFQATT and CDR2 is SNEGSKA in the germline V gene (reference sequence). The CDR3 DNA sequence: TGCAGTGCAGGGGGGGTCCAGCGGGCTTTCTTT. Its translation: CSAGGVQRAFF.

CDR3 coding DNA: TGTGCCAGCAGCTTAGACCTAACAGGGGCCTCAGGGGACGAGCAGTACTTC. Translating it yields CASSLDLTGASGDEQYF. This rearrangement joins TRBV11-2 to TRBJ2-7; TRBD1 matches 7 bases. CDR3 length: 17 amino acids. Germline CDR1 is SGHAT and CDR2 is FQNNGV. Germline trimming cut 0 bases from V and 5 bases from J; bases unmatched to any gene: 13.

This clone was detected only once. The CDR3 region has the DNA TGCGCCAGCAGCCAAGAGGGGGCGGGTGAAAAACTGTTTTTT. Its translation: CASSQEGAGEKLFF. The chain uses TRBV4-1 and TRBJ1-4; maybe TRBD1 (6 bases). Germline V lookup: CDR1 MGHRA, CDR2 YSYEKL. Trimming shortened V by 0 bases and J by 7 bases, and 9 bases separated the two germline ends. The CDR3 is 14 amino acids.

As concerns this clone: The junction differs from germline at one of its ends, possibly a read error. The rearrangement joins TRBV6-1 to TRBJ1-4; the D is unclear. Germline CDR1 MNHNS, CDR2 SASEGT. The CDR3 is 13 amino acids. The CDR3 region has the DNA TGTGCCAGCAGGGAAGGGAGAGATGAAAAACTGTTTTTT. As protein: CASREGRDEKLFF.

The genes are TRBV28 and TRBJ1-2, with D perhaps matching TRBD1 (6 bases). The length of the CDR3 is 13 residues. Germline V gives CDR1 MDHEN, CDR2 SYDVKM. V was cut by 5 bases and J by 4 bases, with 11 bases left in between. The DNA of the CDR3 is TGTGCCAGCAGTCGGGACACCAGCTATGGCTACACCTTC. This codes for CASSRDTSYGYTF.

The gene calls are TRBV30 and TRBJ1-2; 8 bases align to TRBD1. The J segment lost 6 bases and the V segment lost 4 bases, leaving 4 bases of the junction unmatched. Per germline, CDR1 GTSNPN and CDR2 SVGIG (reference sequence). This CDR3 has 12 residues. DNA for the CDR3: TGTGCCTGGACCATGGGACAGGATGGCTACACCTTC. This sequence encodes CAWTMGQDGYTF.

The chain recombines TRBV14 with TRBJ2-2; 13 positions match TRBD2. The CDR3 runs to 15 residues. Germline V gene lookup returns CDR1 SGHDN and CDR2 FVKESK. V lost 4 bases to trimming and J lost 4 bases; unmatched junction nucleotides: 0. This CDR3 reads CASSRLAGGTGELFF. CDR3 DNA: TGTGCCAGCAGCCGACTAGCGGGGGGCACCGGGGAGCTGTTTTTT.

This chain connects TRBV7-2 to TRBJ1-4; a possible D gene is TRBD1 (5 bases). The germline V and J ends were trimmed by 1 base and 6 bases, with 9 bases remaining between them. There are 14 residues in the CDR3. Germline V lookup: CDR1 SGHTA, CDR2 FQGNSA. The CDR3, as DNA: TGTGCCAGCAGCTTAGTCGGGGGAGATGAAAAACTGTTTTTT. This codes for CASSLVGGDEKLFF.

The genes are TRBV19 and TRBJ2-7, with TRBD1 as a possible D gene (6 bases). This CDR3 comprises 13 residues. Trimming pared 3 bases from V and 2 bases from J, leaving 8 bases between. Per germline, CDR1 LNHDA and CDR2 SQIVND (reference sequence). This CDR3 reads CASSITGTYEQYF. The DNA for the CDR3 is TGTGCCAGTAGTATCACAGGGACCTACGAGCAGTACTTC.

CDR3 loop: CASSQDQGRGTDTQYF. In DNA, the CDR3 is TGTGCCAGCAGCCAAGATCAGGGCCGTGGCACAGATACGCAGTATTTT. V is TRBV14 and J is TRBJ2-3; D may be TRBD1 (5 bases). The V end lost 0 bases, the J end lost 1 base, and 11 bases lay between the germline ends. CDR3 size: 16 residues. Germline V gene lookup returns CDR1 SGHDN and CDR2 FVKESK.

The chain recombines TRBV24-1 with TRBJ2-7; D call uncertain. The CDR3 contains 15 residues. V was clipped by 10 bases and J by 4 bases, with 22 bases between them. Germline values: CDR1 KGHDR, CDR2 SFDVKD. CDR3 region: CATTHDKYIGYEQYF. The CDR3 bases are TGTGCCACAACACACGACAAGTACATTGGATACGAGCAGTACTTC.

The chain recombines TRBV9 with TRBJ2-2; 10 nucleotides match TRBD2. Trimming took 1 base from V and 5 from J; bases not matched to a gene: 11. CDR3 length: 18 amino acids. Germline values: CDR1 SGDLS, CDR2 YYNGEE. For the CDR3, the DNA is TGTGCCAGCAGCGTACACGGGGCCCAACTAGCGGGAACCGGGGAGCTGTTTTTT. Translating gives CASSVHGAQLAGTGELFF.

This clone was observed a handful of times. Other DNA sequences within the sample encode an identical CDR3. The chain combines TRBV7-2 with TRBJ1-4; no reliable D call. Germline loops: CDR1 SGHTA, CDR2 FQGNSA. The CDR3 extends over 13 amino acids. V lost 3 bases, J lost 8 bases, and 10 bases lay in between. The CDR3: CASSFEGREKLFF. In nucleotides, the CDR3 is TGTGCCAGCAGCTTTGAGGGCCGGGAAAAACTGTTTTTT.

V is TRBV19 and J is TRBJ2-7; TRBD1 matches at 11 bases. Germline V gene data show CDR1 as LNHDA and CDR2 as SQIVND (reference sequence). This CDR3 is built from 14 residues. V lost 6 bases and J lost 6; bases outside the gene matches: 7. CDR3 bases: TGTGCCAGTAGACAAGGACAGGGGGCGGGCGAGCAGTACTTC. The encoded protein is CASRQGQGAGEQYF.

The chain combines TRBV9 with TRBJ1-4; no definite D call. The CDR3 spans 15 residues. Germline V gene lookup returns CDR1 SGDLS and CDR2 YYNGEE. Trimming pared 0 bases from V and 4 bases from J, leaving 10 bases between. CDR3 sequence reads: CASSVGGGDNEKLFF. Written as DNA, the CDR3 is TGTGCCAGCAGCGTAGGGGGAGGAGATAATGAAAAACTGTTTTTT.

The chain is built from TRBV10-3 and TRBJ1-2; TRBD1 matches at 11 bases. Germline loops: CDR1 ENHRY, CDR2 SYGVKD. The trim removed 6 bases at V and 8 bases at J, leaving 8 bases unmatched. The CDR3 has 14 residues. CDR3 in amino acids: CAIRGPGTGGGYTF. The CDR3 coding sequence is TGTGCCATCAGGGGACCCGGGACAGGGGGAGGCTACACCTTC.

The chain couples TRBV18 to TRBJ1-3; D perhaps matches TRBD1 (6 bases). Trimming removed 4 bases from V and 0 bases from J, with 10 bases in between. The germline gives CDR1 KGHSH, CDR2 LQKENI. The length of the CDR3 is 15 residues. CDR3 bases: TGTGCCAGCTCACAGGCGGGGGCCTCTGGAAACACCATATATTTT. As protein: CASSQAGASGNTIYF.

The chain joins TRBV3-1 (or the pseudogene TRBV3-2) to TRBJ2-3; possibly TRBD1 for D (6 bases). V was shortened by 4 bases and J by 5 bases, with 22 bases between the two germline ends. From germline, CDR1 is LGHDT and CDR2 YNNKEL (reference sequence). This CDR3 contains 17 residues. The CDR3 nucleotides read TGTGCCAGCAGCCCCTGGGTCCCAGGGGAGAAGGGAGATACGCAGTATTTT. Its translation: CASSPWVPGEKGDTQYF.

J is TRBJ1-6 and V is TRBV28, with D maybe TRBD1 (6 bases). Per the germline V gene, CDR1 is MDHEN and CDR2 is SYDVKM. CDR3 length: 14 residues. Trimming took off 2 bases at V and 10 bases at J, with 12 bases between the two ends. The CDR3 coding sequence is TGTGCCAGCAGTTTAGCCGACAGGCGGTCACCCCTCCACTTT. Its translation is CASSLADRRSPLHF.